The sequence of this TCR beta chain was determined in a study of blood T cell repertoires in COVID-19. Clones were read by immunoSEQ multiplex PCR, and TCRdb kept only the in-frame ones, dropping some. Here the sample spans roughly 99,000 clones, over 60% being singletons. CDR1 is SGHRS, CDR2 YFSETQ, per germline. V shed 0 bases and J shed 8 bases, with 15 bases lying between them. The CDR3 sequence is 15 residues long. This sequence joins TRBV5-1 and TRBJ2-1; tentatively, D is TRBD1 (6 bases). Sequenced: peripheral blood. The source of this sequence is a man between 70 and 80 years old with acute or convalescent COVID-19. DNA for the CDR3: TGCGCCAGCAGCTTGGGACAGGCCCGAGGCCATGAGCAGTTCTTC. It is translated as CASSLGQARGHEQFF.